In this sample, the clone carrying this T cell receptor beta chain turned up many times. The data derive from a study of read filtering for tumor transcriptome and immune sequencing. As for the study in general: RNA-seq yielded only roughly 75 to 1273 TCR reads, IR-seq about 4.05 to 11 million.

V was shortened by 6 bases and J by 2 bases, with 14 bases between the two germline ends. CDR1 is MNHEY, CDR2 SVGEGT, per germline. The CDR3 consists of 15 residues. Molecular barcoded adaptors covering alpha/delta and beta/gamma chains were used on around 370 ng RNA. TCRdb itself ran the reads through MiXCR, one entry per CDR3 protein. The data show around 140,000 distinct CDR3 sequences, about 13% seen once. This clonotype originated in a donor at least 40 years old with multiple myeloma. The sample comprised a population of CD138-negative cells sorted from bone marrow. The chain uses TRBV6-2 or TRBV6-3 and TRBJ2-1; the D gene is possibly TRBD2 (6 bases). CDR3 sequence reads: CASRRGGAAYNEQFF. The CDR3 nucleotides are TGTGCCAGCAGACGAGGCGGGGCCGCCTACAATGAGCAGTTCTTC.